The 27 T cell receptor beta chains presented below share a single source sample, sequenced in a study of cytomegalovirus exposure and HLA in healthy donors (dated by TCRdb to about 2017). Libraries were built with the immunoSEQ multiplex PCR assay. TCRdb stores this immuneACCESS table with in-frame sequences only. Part of the clones is absent; in the studies checked, under half of the shortfall reflects unresolved V genes, and no reason is known for the rest. This sample holds some 150,000 clones; approximately 90% were observed only once. The ten largest clones take up roughly 3% of the sample. The sequencing sample was made of PBMCs. These receptors all stem from a man aged 18 to 30 in good health and CMV-seronegative.

The gene calls are TRBV27 and TRBJ2-1; 12 bases fit TRBD2. J was trimmed by 3 bases and V by 4 bases; bases with no gene match: 4. The CDR3 extends over 16 amino acids. The germline gives CDR1 MNHEY, CDR2 SMNVEV (reference sequence). CDR3 sequence: CASSSGTSGYYNEQFF. Written as DNA, the CDR3 is TGTGCCAGCAGTTCAGGGACTAGCGGGTACTACAATGAGCAGTTCTTC.

The V and J genes are TRBV4-3 and TRBJ1-2; D perhaps matches TRBD1 (6 bases). Trimming cost V 4 bases and J 4 bases, with 19 bases left between them. The CDR3 length is 16 residues. The germline gives CDR1 LGHNA, CDR2 YSLEER. The CDR3 DNA follows: TGCGCCAGCAGCCCGGGCTCGGGGGCGGGGGGCTATGGCTACACCTTC. This gives the protein CASSPGSGAGGYGYTF.

In this sample, this clone turned up once. The J gene is TRBJ2-3, the V gene TRBV28; D may be TRBD2 (6 bases). Per the germline V gene, CDR1 is MDHEN and CDR2 is SYDVKM. Trimming removed 3 bases from V and 2 bases from J, with 12 bases in between. The CDR3 contains 15 residues. The DNA for the CDR3 is TGTGCCAGCAGTTTTTTTAGCGGCTCCACAGATACGCAGTATTTT. Its translation is CASSFFSGSTDTQYF.

This clone was recorded once. This rearrangement joins TRBV7-9 to TRBJ2-1; D is ambiguous. The ends were cut back, 5 bases at V and 6 bases at J, with 8 bases in the middle. The CDR3 length is 12 residues. CDR1 is SEHNR, CDR2 FQNEAQ, per germline (reference sequence). The DNA of the CDR3 is TGTGCCAGCAGCGCTAGGTCCAATGAGCAGTTCTTC. Translating gives CASSARSNEQFF.

This clone was observed a handful of times. This chain uses TRBV19 with TRBJ1-5; tentative D call: TRBD1 (5 bases). Trimming left V 5 bases short and J 0 bases short, with 11 bases between. Germline values: CDR1 LNHDA, CDR2 SQIVND (reference sequence). This CDR3 has 15 amino acids. The CDR3 sequence is CASSLEGISNQPQHF. CDR3 in DNA: TGTGCCAGTAGTTTGGAGGGGATTAGCAATCAGCCCCAGCATTTT.

V usage is TRBV28 and J usage is TRBJ1-1; D possibly corresponds to TRBD1 (5 bases). Germline CDR1 MDHEN, CDR2 SYDVKM. The CDR3 covers 13 residues. With 7 bases removed from V and 4 bases from J, the gap between germline ends came to 13 bases. The CDR3 DNA sequence: TGTGCCAGCAATCTTGGCCAGGGCACTGAAGCTTTCTTT. Its protein is CASNLGQGTEAFF.

J is TRBJ2-7 and V is TRBV21-1; the table's TRBD1 call for D was not verified on the DNA. TRBV21-1 is termed a pseudogene. The CDR3 has 15 amino acids. DNA for the CDR3: TGTGCCAGCAGCAAAGTGGGGACAGGGGAAAGCGAGCAGTACGTC. Amino acids: CASSKVGTGESEQYV.

The gene calls are TRBV23-1 and TRBJ2-7; 12 bases are a match to TRBD1. TRBV23-1 is an ORF for which the function is uncertain. This CDR3 has 17 amino acids. Trimming at V came to 0 bases and at J to 7 bases, leaving 10 bases not matched to a gene. CDR3 in amino acids: CASSQSQPGQGAKEQYF. The DNA of the CDR3 is TGCGCCAGCAGTCAATCGCAACCGGGACAGGGGGCGAAGGAGCAGTACTTC.

This clone was seen only once. This rearrangement joins TRBV5-3 to TRBJ2-4; 7 bases agree with TRBD1. TRBV5-3 is sorted into the ORF group, with uncertain function. Losses at the gene ends were 5 bases for V and 3 bases for J; bases not matched to a gene: 14. This CDR3 spans 17 amino acids. CDR3 residues: CARSQSPTGSHKNIQYF. The CDR3, as DNA: TGTGCCAGAAGTCAGTCCCCGACAGGGTCCCACAAAAACATTCAGTACTTC.

The chain is built from TRBV7-8 and TRBJ1-2; D not certain. V gave up 5 bases and J gave up 7 bases, with 14 bases separating them. This CDR3 contains 13 residues. From germline, CDR1 is SGHVS and CDR2 FQNEAQ. The CDR3 DNA reads as TGTGCCAGCAGCCGAGGCTTAACGGGTGGCTACACCTTC. As protein: CASSRGLTGGYTF.

The rearrangement joins TRBV7-6 to TRBJ1-3, with D perhaps TRBD1 (6 bases). V was cut by 5 bases and J by 0 bases, with 11 bases left in between. CDR3 length equals 15 residues. Looked up from germline, CDR1 is SGHVS and CDR2 is FNYEAQ. This CDR3 is CASSLRGISGNTIYF. CDR3 in DNA: TGTGCCAGCAGCCTTAGGGGGATCTCTGGAAACACCATATATTTT.

The chain combines TRBV27 with TRBJ1-2, with 7 bases that match TRBD1. CDR3 length equals 13 residues. V shed 6 bases and J 7 bases; nucleotides not matched to a gene: 8. The germline gives CDR1 MNHEY, CDR2 SMNVEV (reference sequence). The DNA of the CDR3 is TGTGCCAGCAGACTCGGACAGGACCGTGGCTACACCTTC. It translates to CASRLGQDRGYTF.

Only one count was recorded for this clone. The J gene is TRBJ2-5, the V gene TRBV7-2; D is uncertain. Germline V gives CDR1 SGHTA, CDR2 FQGNSA. Trimming left V 1 base short and J 4 bases short, with 10 bases between. CDR3 size: 14 residues. The chain's CDR3 is CASSLDTRTETQYF. The CDR3 coding sequence is TGTGCCAGCAGCTTAGACACCAGAACAGAGACCCAGTACTTC.

The CDR3 sequence is CASSLYKMGGYEQYF. The CDR3 DNA sequence: TGTGCCAGCAGCTTATATAAAATGGGAGGCTACGAGCAGTACTTC. The chain joins TRBV7-2 to TRBJ2-7, with D perhaps TRBD2 (6 bases). The CDR3 consists of 15 residues. The germline gives CDR1 SGHTA, CDR2 FQGNSA. V lost 2 bases and J lost 3, with 14 bases in between.

V usage is TRBV19 and J usage is TRBJ2-4; the D gene is possibly TRBD2 (6 bases). CDR1 and CDR2 from the germline V gene are LNHDA and SQIVND (reference sequence). Trimming pared 10 bases from V and 0 bases from J, leaving 7 bases between. This CDR3 spans 12 amino acids. The CDR3 nucleotides read TGTGCCACGGGACTAGCCAAAAACATTCAGTACTTC. It encodes CATGLAKNIQYF.

This CDR3 reads CASSLTGPYEQYF. DNA of the CDR3: TGTGCCAGCAGCTTAACAGGACCCTACGAGCAGTACTTC. The chain has TRBV7-2 and TRBJ2-7, with D possibly being TRBD1 (5 bases). Germline CDR1 SGHTA, CDR2 FQGNSA. Trimming cost V 2 bases and J 2 bases, with 7 bases left between them. This CDR3 has 13 amino acids.

The chain recombines TRBV10-3 with TRBJ1-2; possibly TRBD1 for D (5 bases). This CDR3 is 17 amino acids long. Trimming removed 3 bases from V and 5 bases from J, with 22 bases in between. The germline V gene has CDR1 ENHRY and CDR2 SYGVKD. CDR3 sequence reads: CAISDGAEKDSVYGYTF. Written as DNA, the CDR3 is TGTGCCATCAGTGATGGGGCAGAAAAAGACTCCGTTTATGGCTACACCTTC.

The rearrangement links TRBV5-1 to TRBJ2-7, with 11 bases matching TRBD2. CDR1 is SGHRS, CDR2 YFSETQ, per germline. The junction had 11 bases not matched to a gene; V was cut back by 3 bases and J by 6 bases. CDR3 length: 16 residues. The CDR3 protein is CASSSSTSGNDGEQYF. The CDR3 nucleotides are TGCGCCAGCAGCTCCTCGACTAGCGGGAATGATGGCGAGCAGTACTTC.

The chain is built from TRBV4-3 and TRBJ2-3; D uncertain. The V end lost 1 base, the J end lost 4 bases, and 9 bases lay between the germline ends. The CDR3 totals 14 residues. The germline V gene has CDR1 LGHNA and CDR2 YSLEER. This CDR3 is CASSQGGRADTQYF. The CDR3 bases are TGCGCCAGCAGCCAAGGAGGTCGGGCAGATACGCAGTATTTT.

The chain employs TRBV19 and TRBJ2-3; 7 nucleotides agree with TRBD1. Germline V gene data show CDR1 as LNHDA and CDR2 as SQIVND (reference sequence). V was clipped by 6 bases and J by 4 bases; unmatched bases: 4. The CDR3 consists of 13 residues. The CDR3 region is CASSDRVSDTQYF. The CDR3 bases are TGTGCCAGTAGCGACAGGGTTTCAGATACGCAGTATTTT.

In this sample, this clone turned up once. The rearrangement links TRBV27 to TRBJ1-1; 10 bases are shared with TRBD1. Per germline, CDR1 MNHEY and CDR2 SMNVEV (reference sequence). The CDR3 has 16 residues. Trimming at V came to 7 bases and at J to 0 bases, leaving 8 bases not matched to a gene. The CDR3 nucleotides are TGTGCCAGCACTAAAGGGACAGGGGCCTTGAACACTGAAGCTTTCTTT. Its translation is CASTKGTGALNTEAFF.

The chain recombines TRBV4-3 with TRBJ1-2, with a tentative D call TRBD1 (6 bases). This CDR3 comprises 16 residues. The germline CDR1 and CDR2 sequences are LGHNA and YSLEER. V dropped 0 bases and J dropped 1 base, with 12 bases sitting between them. The CDR3 nucleotides read TGCGCCAGCAGCCAAGAGGTCGGGGGGCTTAACTATGGCTACACCTTC. Its protein product is CASSQEVGGLNYGYTF.

The chain combines TRBV19 with TRBJ1-1; D perhaps matches TRBD1 (5 bases). CDR1 and CDR2 from the germline V gene are LNHDA and SQIVND (reference sequence). The CDR3 totals 14 residues. Trimming took 8 bases from V and 4 from J, leaving 17 bases between them. CDR3 in amino acids: CASYAGDWTTEAFF. The CDR3 DNA reads as TGTGCCAGTTACGCGGGGGACTGGACCACTGAAGCTTTCTTT.

The chain carries TRBV12-5 and TRBJ2-1; possibly TRBD1 for D (5 bases). Looked up from germline, CDR1 is LGHNT and CDR2 is FRNRAP. V was trimmed by 6 bases and J by 10 bases, leaving 13 bases between them. The CDR3 loop spans 12 amino acids. The CDR3 sequence is CASGPTQGEQFF. In nucleotides, the CDR3 is TGTGCTAGTGGCCCGACCCAGGGCGAGCAGTTCTTC. The variable domain in full, completed from reference TRBV12-5 and TRBJ2-1, reads DARVTQTPRHKVTEMGQEVTMRCQPILGHNTVFWYRQTMMQGLELLAYFRNRAPLDDSGMPKDRFSAEMPDATLATLKIQPSEPRDSAVYFCASGPTQGEQFFGPGTRLTVL.

The rearrangement joins TRBV27 to TRBJ2-2; D may be TRBD1 (6 bases). Trimming stripped 5 bases from V and 0 bases from J, with 10 bases between. The CDR3 loop spans 15 amino acids. CDR1 is MNHEY and CDR2 is SMNVEV in the germline V gene (reference sequence). CDR3 loop: CASSRGTTNTGELFF. Written as DNA, the CDR3 is TGTGCCAGCAGTCGAGGGACAACGAACACCGGGGAGCTGTTTTTT.

This chain joins TRBV6-1 and TRBJ2-1; 7 nucleotides align to TRBD2. V shed 0 bases, J shed 5 bases, and the junction held 7 bases outside the gene matches. The CDR3 contains 16 residues. The germline CDR1 and CDR2 sequences are MNHNS and SASEGT. The CDR3 nucleotides are TGTGCCAGCAGTGAAGCGCTCCTAGCGGAGGACAATGAGCAGTTCTTC. This gives the protein CASSEALLAEDNEQFF.

The rearrangement uses TRBV12-5 and TRBJ2-2; unclear D gene. Per germline, CDR1 LGHNT and CDR2 FRNRAP. Trimming pared 1 base from V and 4 bases from J, leaving 16 bases between. This CDR3 has 17 amino acids. The CDR3 loop reads CASGLGSEVPITGELFF. The CDR3 coding sequence is TGTGCTAGTGGTTTGGGCTCTGAGGTCCCCATCACCGGGGAGCTGTTTTTT. The full variable domain, completed using reference TRBV12-5 and TRBJ2-2, is DARVTQTPRHKVTEMGQEVTMRCQPILGHNTVFWYRQTMMQGLELLAYFRNRAPLDDSGMPKDRFSAEMPDATLATLKIQPSEPRDSAVYFCASGLGSEVPITGELFFGEGSRLTVL.